This TCR beta chain was obtained from a study of cytomegalovirus exposure and HLA in healthy donors. About the research overall: Among the 398 genotyped donors, approximately 82% were placed in the Caucasian-associated ancestry cluster. Regarding the study as a whole: Immune exposure was documented only through CMV serostatus. Follow-up analysis seemed to connect common viral pathogens with several of the most significant clusters identified.

Note on this clone: Antigen: not known.

The germline V and J ends were trimmed by 4 bases and 6 bases, with 22 bases remaining between them. The CDR3 is 15 amino acids. Germline-derived CDR1 and CDR2 are SQVTM and ANQGSEA. Use of 60 Vbeta and 13 Jbeta primers characterized the PCR. Clones were sequenced by immunoSEQ multiplex PCR, and TCRdb holds only the in-frame ones, with some missing. This sample has fewer than 250,000 clones, with about 80% found just once. V is TRBV29-1 and J is TRBJ2-7; possible D gene TRBD1, 5 bases. Sequenced: PBMCs. This sequence originates from a man aged 35 to 55 in good health and CMV-seropositive. DNA of the CDR3: TGCAGCGTTGCGGGTGGGGCATACGAGTCTTTCGAGCAGTACTTC. This sequence encodes CSVAGGAYESFEQYF.